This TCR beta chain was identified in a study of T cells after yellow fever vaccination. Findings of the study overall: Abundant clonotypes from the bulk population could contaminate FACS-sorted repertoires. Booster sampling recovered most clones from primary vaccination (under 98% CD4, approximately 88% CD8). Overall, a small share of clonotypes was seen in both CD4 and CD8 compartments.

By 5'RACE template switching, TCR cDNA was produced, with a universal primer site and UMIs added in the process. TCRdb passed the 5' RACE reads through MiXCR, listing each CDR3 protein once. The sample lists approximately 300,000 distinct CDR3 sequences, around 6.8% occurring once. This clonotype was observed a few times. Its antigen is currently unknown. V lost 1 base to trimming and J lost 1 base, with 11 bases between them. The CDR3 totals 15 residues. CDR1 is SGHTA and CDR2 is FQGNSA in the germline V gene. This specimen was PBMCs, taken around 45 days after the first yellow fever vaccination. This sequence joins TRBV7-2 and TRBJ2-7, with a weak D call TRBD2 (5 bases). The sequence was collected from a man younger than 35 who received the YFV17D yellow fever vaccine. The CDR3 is CASSLVGSGSYEQYF. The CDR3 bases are TGTGCCAGCAGCTTAGTAGGTTCGGGATCCTACGAGCAGTACTTC.